This TCR beta chain was sequenced during a study of blood T cell repertoires in COVID-19. The protocol was immunoSEQ multiplex PCR, while the TCRdb copy is restricted to in-frame clones and leaves out a portion. The table includes approximately 300,000 clones, around 92% detected once. This clone has only one observation. The CDR3 is 13 amino acids. Germline V gene lookup returns CDR1 GTSNPN and CDR2 SVGIG (reference sequence). J lost 8 bases, V lost 3 bases, and 9 bases had no gene match. V is TRBV30 and J is TRBJ1-2, with 7 bases matching TRBD1. This clonotype was obtained from a woman in her 30s who had recovered from COVID-19. Material for sequencing was PBMCs or T cells enriched from blood (not recorded which). CDR3 coding DNA: TGTGCCTGGAGAATTGGGACAGCTCGAGGCTACACCTTC. This translates into CAWRIGTARGYTF.